What follows are 31 T cell receptor beta chains derived from one specimen sequenced in a study of shared clonotypes between healthy human individuals. Sequenced by immunoSEQ multiplex PCR; TCRdb stores in-frame clones only, minus some. The table lists 2,500,000 or so clones, 93% of them singletons, with 0.36% in the top ten. The material sequenced was naive CD4+ T cells from PBMCs. Subset noted: CD45RA+ positively selected. These receptors were obtained from a man in his late teens or twenties in good health. Some clones in this sample may be carry-over from other donors' samples.

The V gene is TRBV2, the J gene TRBJ2-5; tentative D call: TRBD2 (7 bases). The CDR3 runs to 12 residues. The germline V gene encodes CDR1 SNHLY and CDR2 FYNNEI. Trimming took off 9 bases at V and 5 bases at J, with 13 bases between the two ends. CDR3 bases: TGTGCCAGAAGGGGGGGGCGGGAGACCCAGTACTTC. Its translation: CARRGGRETQYF.

In DNA, the CDR3 is TGTGCCAGCAGAGTGGAGCGGGTATCCTACGAGCAGTACTTC. It translates to CASRVERVSYEQYF. The chain recombines TRBV6-1 with TRBJ2-7, with a possible D match to TRBD2 (6 bases). The V end was cut by 6 bases, the J end by 1 base, with 13 bases between. The CDR3 consists of 14 residues. CDR1 and CDR2 from the germline V gene are MNHNS and SASEGT.

The rearrangement links TRBV18 to TRBJ2-3, with 13 bases matching TRBD2. The junction had 6 bases not matched to a gene; V was cut back by 2 bases and J by 1 base. Looked up from germline, CDR1 is KGHSH and CDR2 is LQKENI. CDR3 length: 18 amino acids. CDR3 DNA: TGTGCCAGCTCACCAAACATCGGACTAGCGGGAGGCACAGATACGCAGTATTTT. Encoded protein: CASSPNIGLAGGTDTQYF.

This clone has a single count. The chain is built from TRBV6-6 and TRBJ2-4; D not resolved. The ends were cut back, 6 bases at V and 0 bases at J, with 15 bases in the middle. The CDR3 extends over 16 amino acids. Germline CDR1 is MNHNY and CDR2 is SVGAGI (reference sequence). CDR3 protein: CASRMGRVLAKNIQYF. The CDR3 nucleotides are TGTGCCAGCAGGATGGGCAGAGTCTTAGCCAAAAACATTCAGTACTTC.

This CDR3 is CASSQEEPSAYNEQFF. For the CDR3, the DNA is TGCGCCAGCAGCCAAGAAGAACCTTCGGCCTACAATGAGCAGTTCTTC. The V and J genes are TRBV4-1 and TRBJ2-1; D not resolved. The germline V gene encodes CDR1 MGHRA and CDR2 YSYEKL. The CDR3 extends over 16 amino acids. With 0 bases removed from V and 2 bases from J, the gap between germline ends came to 11 bases.

The genes are TRBV21-1 and TRBJ1-1. TRBV21-1 is an annotated pseudogene. The CDR3 loop spans 16 amino acids. In DNA, the CDR3 is TGTGCCAGCAGCAAAAGAATAACCCCCGGGAACACTGAAGCTTTCTTT. Protein product: CASSKRITPGNTEAFF.

This sequence joins TRBV14 and TRBJ2-2; no clear D gene. V lost 11 bases, J lost 11 bases, and 6 bases lay in between. CDR3 length: 8 residues. Looked up from germline, CDR1 is SGHDN and CDR2 is FVKESK. This CDR3 is CARYELFF. CDR3 DNA sequence: TGTGCCCGGTATGAGCTGTTTTTT.

The chain couples TRBV11-2 to TRBJ2-7; the match to TRBD1 covers 9 bases. Germline CDR1 reads SGHAT; CDR2 reads FQNNGV. Trimming removed 3 bases from V and 1 base from J; junction bases left unmatched: 7. This CDR3 comprises 16 residues. The CDR3 sequence is CASSFSGTGRSYEQYF. Here the CDR3 DNA reads TGTGCCAGCAGCTTCTCCGGGACAGGGAGATCCTACGAGCAGTACTTC.

The chain joins TRBV28 to TRBJ1-4; no firm D call. Looked up from germline, CDR1 is MDHEN and CDR2 is SYDVKM. The CDR3 runs 13 residues. V was clipped by 6 bases and J by 5 bases, with 10 bases between them. This chain's CDR3 is CASRFRPNEKLFF. In DNA form, the CDR3 reads TGTGCCAGCAGATTTCGGCCAAATGAAAAACTGTTTTTT.

The chain recombines TRBV19 with TRBJ2-6, with D maybe TRBD2 (6 bases). The CDR3 totals 19 residues. V was cut by 6 bases and J by 4 bases, with 25 bases left in between. The germline V gene has CDR1 LNHDA and CDR2 SQIVND (reference sequence). The DNA of the CDR3 is TGTGCCAGTAGCAATGCCTGGAGGGCGGGACGGGTCGGGGCCAACGTCCTGACTTTC. Its protein product is CASSNAWRAGRVGANVLTF. Filled out from reference TRBV19 and TRBJ2-6, the complete variable domain reads DGGITQSPKYLFRKEGQNVTLSCEQNLNHDAMYWYRQDPGQGLRLIYYSQIVNDFQKGDIAEGYSVSREKKESFPLTVTSAQKNPTAFYLCASSNAWRAGRVGANVLTFGAGSRLTVL.

The chain carries TRBV19 and TRBJ2-3; TRBD1 agrees at 8 bases. This CDR3 is built from 15 residues. V trimming: 6 bases; J trimming: 1 base; junction bases outside the gene matches: 6. Looked up from germline, CDR1 is LNHDA and CDR2 is SQIVND (reference sequence). The CDR3 here is CASSPDRAGTDTQYF. CDR3 in DNA: TGTGCCAGTAGCCCGGACAGGGCTGGCACAGATACGCAGTATTTT. The full variable domain, its missing parts supplied by reference TRBV19 and TRBJ2-3, is DGGITQSPKYLFRKEGQNVTLSCEQNLNHDAMYWYRQDPGQGLRLIYYSQIVNDFQKGDIAEGYSVSREKKESFPLTVTSAQKNPTAFYLCASSPDRAGTDTQYFGPGTRLTVL.

The rearrangement joins TRBV25-1 to TRBJ1-6, with D hard to call. The CDR3 is 12 amino acids. The germline CDR1 and CDR2 sequences are MGHDK and SYGVNS. Trimming cost V 10 bases and J 6 bases, with 10 bases left between them. CDR3 loop: CATTTRNSPLHF. CDR3 bases: TGTGCCACAACTACCCGTAATTCACCCCTCCACTTT.

The CDR3 protein is CASSRGTSGTSGDTQYF. CDR3 nucleotide sequence: TGCGCCAGCAGCCGGGGGACTAGCGGGACCTCGGGAGATACGCAGTATTTT. The chain joins TRBV5-1 to TRBJ2-3, with 13 bases lining up with TRBD2. Per the germline V gene, CDR1 is SGHRS and CDR2 is YFSETQ. The CDR3 is 17 residues long. Unmatched junction bases numbered 10, after V lost 4 bases and J lost 5 bases.

This chain connects TRBV4-3 to TRBJ2-7; 7 bases fit TRBD1. There are 14 residues in the CDR3. Germline CDR1 reads LGHNA; CDR2 reads YSLEER. The V segment lost 7 bases and the J segment 3 bases; nucleotides outside the gene matches: 9. CDR3 nucleotides: TGCGCCAGCACCGGGGACAGTTGCAACTACGAGCAGTACTTC. Its translation is CASTGDSCNYEQYF.

A single count supports this clone. An end of the junction does not agree with germline; a read error may underlie this. The V gene is TRBV7-8, the J gene TRBJ1-1, with a tentative D call TRBD1 (5 bases). The CDR3 is made up of 13 amino acids. Germline V gene lookup returns CDR1 SGHVS and CDR2 FQNEAQ. CDR3 loop: CASSFGVQGKTQF. As DNA, the CDR3 is TGTGCCAGCAGCTTCGGAGTTCAGGGCAAAACTCAATTT.

This chain uses TRBV5-1 with TRBJ2-5, with 10 bases aligning to TRBD1. Germline lookup yields CDR1 SGHRS and CDR2 YFSETQ. The CDR3 contains 16 residues. The V gene end was trimmed by 0 bases and the J gene end by 5 bases; junction bases not matched to a gene: 7. The CDR3 region is CASSLVGTGARETQYF. The CDR3 DNA follows: TGCGCCAGCAGCTTGGTTGGGACAGGGGCGCGGGAGACCCAGTACTTC.

The sample holds one count of this clone. The CDR3 sequence: CASSHDRGRMYEQYF. CDR3 DNA sequence: TGTGCCAGCAGTCATGACAGGGGGCGGATGTACGAGCAGTACTTC. The chain joins TRBV12-1 to TRBJ2-7; the DNA was not used to check the table's D call, TRBD1. TRBV12-1 is designated a pseudogene. The CDR3 totals 15 residues.

The chain uses TRBV14 and TRBJ1-2, with 7 nucleotides matching TRBD1. CDR1 is SGHDN and CDR2 is FVKESK in the germline V gene. CDR3 size: 15 residues. The ends lost 0 bases at V and 6 bases at J; junction bases unmatched: 7. CDR3 sequence reads: CASSQDWTGYNGYTF. The DNA of the CDR3 is TGTGCCAGCAGCCAAGATTGGACAGGTTATAATGGCTACACCTTC.

This clone was seen only once. The V gene is TRBV2, the J gene TRBJ2-7; D is possibly TRBD1 (5 bases). The germline gives CDR1 SNHLY, CDR2 FYNNEI. There are 15 residues in the CDR3. The V end was cut by 9 bases, the J end by 2 bases, with 20 bases between. The CDR3 DNA reads as TGTGCCAGGGGTGGAATTACAGGTAATGCCTACGAGCAGTACTTC. This gives the protein CARGGITGNAYEQYF.

The chain is built from TRBV27 and TRBJ2-7; possibly TRBD2 for D (6 bases). In germline, CDR1 is MNHEY, CDR2 SMNVEV (reference sequence). Trimming pared 7 bases from V and 3 bases from J, leaving 19 bases between. This CDR3 contains 15 residues. Written as DNA, the CDR3 is TGTGCCAGCACTACCCCGACTAGTTCGGTCTACGAGCAGTACTTC. Translation gives CASTTPTSSVYEQYF.

V is TRBV7-2 and J is TRBJ2-2; D not resolved. CDR3 length equals 16 residues. Germline V gene data show CDR1 as SGHTA and CDR2 as FQGNSA. Trimming took off 3 bases at V and 0 bases at J, with 11 bases between the two ends. CDR3 amino acids: CASSFSYGANTGELFF. As DNA, the CDR3 is TGTGCCAGCAGCTTTTCATACGGAGCGAACACCGGGGAGCTGTTTTTT.

CDR3 in amino acids: CASSQGQGAREQYF. Written as DNA, the CDR3 is TGTGCCAGCTCACAAGGACAGGGGGCCAGGGAGCAGTACTTC. The rearrangement joins TRBV18 to TRBJ2-7; 11 nucleotides line up with TRBD1. The CDR3 loop spans 14 amino acids. Germline-derived CDR1 and CDR2 are KGHSH and LQKENI. V was clipped by 4 bases and J by 7 bases; unmatched bases: 6.

Comment on this clone: The same CDR3 is also encoded by other DNA sequences in this sample. V is TRBV6-5 and J is TRBJ2-7, with D uncertain. The V gene's germline CDR1 is MNHEY and CDR2 SVGAGI. This CDR3 comprises 12 residues. The V and J ends lost 6 bases and 4 bases respectively, with 10 bases between them. Here the CDR3 DNA reads TGTGCCAGCAGCCGTGACGGTTACGAGCAGTACTTC. It is translated as CASSRDGYEQYF.

V is TRBV7-3 and J is TRBJ2-2; D possibly corresponds to TRBD2 (7 bases). V was shortened by 1 base and J by 2 bases, with 14 bases between the two germline ends. Germline V gene sequence: CDR1 SGHTA, CDR2 FQGTGA. The CDR3 has 17 amino acids. The CDR3 protein is CASSLKGGGSNTGELFF. The CDR3 coding sequence is TGTGCCAGCAGCTTAAAGGGAGGGGGTTCCAACACCGGGGAGCTGTTTTTT.

The J gene is TRBJ2-5, the V gene TRBV5-1; D may be TRBD1 (8 bases). The CDR3 runs to 15 residues. Deletions cut 4 bases from V and 5 bases from J, with 18 bases between. CDR1 is SGHRS and CDR2 is YFSETQ in the germline V gene. The CDR3 is CASSPWTGRVETQYF. CDR3 nucleotide sequence: TGCGCCAGCAGCCCGTGGACAGGGAGGGTCGAGACCCAGTACTTC.

The chain has TRBV7-2 and TRBJ2-1; either TRBD1 or TRBD2 may fit D (5 bases each). From germline, CDR1 is SGHTA and CDR2 FQGNSA. The V end was cut by 5 bases, the J end by 2 bases, with 13 bases between. This CDR3 has 15 residues. The CDR3 here is CASSLSRGTYNEQFF. The CDR3 DNA reads TGTGCCAGCAGCCTCTCCCGGGGCACCTACAATGAGCAGTTCTTC.

The V and J genes are TRBV5-1 and TRBJ1-4; D is unclear. This CDR3 comprises 15 residues. Per germline, CDR1 SGHRS and CDR2 YFSETQ. The V end lost 1 base, the J end lost 6 bases, and 13 bases lay between the germline ends. For the CDR3, the DNA is TGCGCCAGCAGCTTGTCCGGGGAGCTTTATGAAAAACTGTTTTTT. Amino acids: CASSLSGELYEKLFF.

The chain links TRBV5-1 to TRBJ1-2; D ambiguous. Between the trimmed V and J ends, which lost 4 bases and 2 bases, there was a span of 21 bases. This CDR3 is built from 17 residues. Germline values: CDR1 SGHRS, CDR2 YFSETQ. DNA for the CDR3: TGCGCCAGCAGCCCCGGGCTCGGCGGCGGAGAGAACTATGGCTACACCTTC. Translated: CASSPGLGGGENYGYTF.

CDR3 sequence (DNA): TGCACCCTCACCGGGGAGGACACAGATACGCAGTATTTT. Its protein is CTLTGEDTDTQYF. This chain links TRBV29-1 with TRBJ2-3; tentative D call: TRBD2 (6 bases). This CDR3 has 13 amino acids. Per the germline V gene, CDR1 is SQVTM and CDR2 is ANQGSEA.

This clone has a single count. The J gene is TRBJ1-2, the V gene TRBV7-3; D is ambiguous. The CDR3 loop spans 15 amino acids. Trimming left V 5 bases short and J 0 bases short, with 13 bases between. In germline, CDR1 is SGHTA, CDR2 FQGTGA. The CDR3 DNA reads TGTGCCAGCAGCCTCTGGAGAGGGACTAACTATGGCTACACCTTC. Translated: CASSLWRGTNYGYTF.

A single count supports this clone. The chain couples TRBV14 to TRBJ1-1, with 8 bases matching TRBD1. Germline CDR1 is SGHDN and CDR2 is FVKESK. The CDR3 has 13 amino acids. V lost 5 bases, J lost 4 bases, and 3 bases stayed unmatched. In nucleotides, the CDR3 is TGTGCCAGCAGCGACAGGGGTGGCACTGAAGCTTTCTTT. Amino acids: CASSDRGGTEAFF.